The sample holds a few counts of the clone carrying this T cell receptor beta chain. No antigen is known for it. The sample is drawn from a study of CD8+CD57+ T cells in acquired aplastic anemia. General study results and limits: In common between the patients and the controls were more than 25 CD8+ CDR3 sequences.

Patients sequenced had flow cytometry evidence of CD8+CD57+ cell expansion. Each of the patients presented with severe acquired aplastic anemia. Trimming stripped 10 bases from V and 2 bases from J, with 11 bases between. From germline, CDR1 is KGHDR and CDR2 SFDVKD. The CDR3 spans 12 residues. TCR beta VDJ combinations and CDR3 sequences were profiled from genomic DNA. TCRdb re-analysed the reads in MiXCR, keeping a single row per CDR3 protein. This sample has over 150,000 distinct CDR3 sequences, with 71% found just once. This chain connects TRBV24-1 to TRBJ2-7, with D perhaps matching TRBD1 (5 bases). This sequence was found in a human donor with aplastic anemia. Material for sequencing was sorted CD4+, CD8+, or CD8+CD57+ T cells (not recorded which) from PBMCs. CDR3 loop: CATADRPYEQYF. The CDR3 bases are TGTGCCACTGCTGACAGACCCTACGAGCAGTACTTC.